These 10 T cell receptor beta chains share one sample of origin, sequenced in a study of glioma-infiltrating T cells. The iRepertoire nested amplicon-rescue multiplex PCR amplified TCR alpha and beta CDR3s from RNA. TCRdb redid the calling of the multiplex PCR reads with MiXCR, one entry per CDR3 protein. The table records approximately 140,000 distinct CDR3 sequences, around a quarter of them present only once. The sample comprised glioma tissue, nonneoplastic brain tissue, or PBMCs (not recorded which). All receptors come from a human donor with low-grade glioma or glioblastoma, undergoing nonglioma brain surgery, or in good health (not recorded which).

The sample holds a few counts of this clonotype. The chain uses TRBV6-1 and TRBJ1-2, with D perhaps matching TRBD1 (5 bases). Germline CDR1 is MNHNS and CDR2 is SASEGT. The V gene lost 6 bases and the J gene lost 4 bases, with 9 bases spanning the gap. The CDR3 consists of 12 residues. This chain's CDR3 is CASSRDSYGYTF. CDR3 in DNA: TGTGCCAGCAGCCGGGACTCCTATGGCTACACCTTC.

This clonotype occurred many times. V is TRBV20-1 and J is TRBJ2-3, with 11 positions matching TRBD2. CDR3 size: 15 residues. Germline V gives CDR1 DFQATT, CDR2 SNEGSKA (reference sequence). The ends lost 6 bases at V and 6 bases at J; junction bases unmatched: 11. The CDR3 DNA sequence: TGCAGTGCCTCCCCGACTAGCGGGGACCTGGATACGCAGTATTTT. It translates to CSASPTSGDLDTQYF.

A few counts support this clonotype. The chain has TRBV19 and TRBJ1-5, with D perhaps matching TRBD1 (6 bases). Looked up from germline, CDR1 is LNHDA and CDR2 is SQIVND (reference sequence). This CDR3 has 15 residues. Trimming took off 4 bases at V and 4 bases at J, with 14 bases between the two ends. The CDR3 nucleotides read TGTGCCAGTAGTAGGGACACCGTCCTAAATCAGCCCCAGCATTTT. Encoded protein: CASSRDTVLNQPQHF.

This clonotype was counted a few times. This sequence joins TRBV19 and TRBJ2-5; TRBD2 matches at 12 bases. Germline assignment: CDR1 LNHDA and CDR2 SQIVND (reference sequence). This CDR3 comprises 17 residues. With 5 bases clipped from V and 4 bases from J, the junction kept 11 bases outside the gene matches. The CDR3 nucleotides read TGTGCCAGTAGTCCCACGAGACTAGCGGGGGATCGAGAGACCCAGTACTTC. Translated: CASSPTRLAGDRETQYF.

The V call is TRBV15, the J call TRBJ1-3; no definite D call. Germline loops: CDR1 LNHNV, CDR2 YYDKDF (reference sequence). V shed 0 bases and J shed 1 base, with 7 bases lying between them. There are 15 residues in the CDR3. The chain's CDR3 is CATSRDAASGNTIYF. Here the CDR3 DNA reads TGTGCCACCAGCAGAGATGCAGCTTCTGGAAACACCATATATTTT.

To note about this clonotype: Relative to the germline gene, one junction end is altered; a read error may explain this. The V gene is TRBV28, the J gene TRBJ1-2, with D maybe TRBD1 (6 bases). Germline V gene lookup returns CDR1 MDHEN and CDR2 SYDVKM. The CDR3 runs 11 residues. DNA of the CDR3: TGTGCCAGCATCTTGGGGGCCCGGGCATCCTTC. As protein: CASILGARASF.

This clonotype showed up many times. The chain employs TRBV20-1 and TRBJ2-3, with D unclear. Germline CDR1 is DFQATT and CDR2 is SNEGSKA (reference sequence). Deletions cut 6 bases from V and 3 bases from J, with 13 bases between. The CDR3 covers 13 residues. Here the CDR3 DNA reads TGCAGTGCCCGCGTGGCGCGGACAGATACGCAGTATTTT. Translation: CSARVARTDTQYF.

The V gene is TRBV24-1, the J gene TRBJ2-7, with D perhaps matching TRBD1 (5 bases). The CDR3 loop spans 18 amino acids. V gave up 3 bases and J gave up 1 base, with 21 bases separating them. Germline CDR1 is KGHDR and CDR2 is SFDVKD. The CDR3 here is CATSDEHSSGLRSYEQYV. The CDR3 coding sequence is TGTGCCACCAGTGATGAACACTCCTCAGGGCTTCGGTCCTACGAGCAGTACGTC.

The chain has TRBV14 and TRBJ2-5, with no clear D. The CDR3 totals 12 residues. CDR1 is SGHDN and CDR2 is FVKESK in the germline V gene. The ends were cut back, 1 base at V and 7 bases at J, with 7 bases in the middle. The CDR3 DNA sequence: TGTGCCAGCAGCCAAGGCGTAGTGACCCAGTACTTC. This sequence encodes CASSQGVVTQYF.

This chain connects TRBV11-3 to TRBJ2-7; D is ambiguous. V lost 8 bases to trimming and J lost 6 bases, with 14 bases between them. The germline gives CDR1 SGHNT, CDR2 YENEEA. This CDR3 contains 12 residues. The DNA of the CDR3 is TGTGCCAGCTCATACGGCCTCCGCGAGCAGTACGTC. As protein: CASSYGLREQYV.